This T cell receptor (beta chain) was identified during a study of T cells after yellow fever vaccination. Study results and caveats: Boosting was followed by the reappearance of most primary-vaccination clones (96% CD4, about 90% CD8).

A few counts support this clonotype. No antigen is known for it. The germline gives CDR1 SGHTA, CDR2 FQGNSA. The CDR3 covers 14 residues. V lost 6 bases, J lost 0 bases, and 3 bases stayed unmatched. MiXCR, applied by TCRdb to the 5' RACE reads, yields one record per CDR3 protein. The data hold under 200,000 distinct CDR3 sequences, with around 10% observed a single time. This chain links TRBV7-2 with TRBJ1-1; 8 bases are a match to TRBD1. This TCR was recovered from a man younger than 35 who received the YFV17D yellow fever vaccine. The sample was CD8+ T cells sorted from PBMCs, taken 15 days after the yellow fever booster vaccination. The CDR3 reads CASRSRGLNTEAFF. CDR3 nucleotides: TGTGCCAGCAGGTCCAGGGGGCTGAACACTGAAGCTTTCTTT.